The 14 T cell receptor beta chains presented below share a single source sample, sequenced in a study of blood T cell repertoires in COVID-19 (TCRdb year 2020). The library was built by means of the immunoSEQ multiplex PCR assay. The table was pulled from immuneACCESS by TCRdb, which kept in-frame rearrangements only. Such tables lose some clones; where checked, under half of the loss comes from unresolved V genes, and the rest has no known cause. The sample profile shows 310,000 or so clones; approximately 92% of them were found once. The ten largest clones add up to around 1.1% of the sample. The sequencing input was PBMCs or T cells enriched from blood (not recorded which). The source of these receptors is a woman between 25 and 40 years old who had recovered from COVID-19.

The V call is TRBV28, the J call TRBJ2-1, with 10 bases fitting TRBD1. The CDR3 covers 13 residues. CDR1 and CDR2 (germline): MDHEN, SYDVKM. Unmatched junction bases numbered 2, after V lost 2 bases and J lost 10 bases. In DNA, the CDR3 is TGTGCCAGCAGTTTACCGGACAGGGGGGAGCAGTTCTTC. This gives the protein CASSLPDRGEQFF. The full variable domain, completed using reference TRBV28 and TRBJ2-1, is DVKVTQSSRYLVKRTGEKVFLECVQDMDHENMFWYRQDPGLGLRLIYFSYDVKMKEKGDIPEGYSVSREKKERFSLILESASTNQTSMYLCASSLPDRGEQFFGPGTRLTVL.

This chain links TRBV29-1 with TRBJ2-7; the D gene is possibly TRBD1 (5 bases). The CDR3 is 11 residues long. Trimming removed 2 bases from V and 6 bases from J, with 8 bases in between. CDR1 SQVTM and CDR2 ANQGSEA come from the germline V gene. The CDR3 here is CSVERGTEQYF. The CDR3 nucleotides read TGCAGCGTTGAAAGGGGTACCGAGCAGTACTTC.

The chain uses TRBV6-4 and TRBJ2-2, with D perhaps matching TRBD1 (5 bases). The V gene's germline CDR1 is MRHNA and CDR2 SNTAGT. With 6 bases removed from V and 1 base from J, the gap between germline ends came to 12 bases. This CDR3 is built from 15 residues. The CDR3 region has the DNA TGTGCCAGCAGCTACAATACAGGGAACACCGGGGAGCTGTTTTTT. Protein sequence: CASSYNTGNTGELFF.

The rearrangement joins TRBV7-3 to TRBJ2-2, with TRBD2 as a possible D gene (6 bases). This CDR3 contains 13 residues. Trimming cost V 5 bases and J 6 bases, with 10 bases left between them. Germline V gene lookup returns CDR1 SGHTA and CDR2 FQGTGA. CDR3 amino acids: CASSGGNSGELFF. DNA of the CDR3: TGTGCCAGCAGCGGAGGGAATTCCGGGGAGCTGTTTTTT.

The genes are TRBV5-1 and TRBJ1-3; maybe TRBD1 (6 bases). Germline CDR1 reads SGHRS; CDR2 reads YFSETQ. Trimming removed 1 base from V and 2 bases from J, with 7 bases in between. The CDR3 spans 14 residues. The CDR3 DNA reads TGCGCCAGCAGCTTGACAGGGCCTGGAAACACCATATATTTT. Translating gives CASSLTGPGNTIYF.

The rearrangement links TRBV2 to TRBJ2-3, with 10 bases aligning to TRBD2. The CDR3 is 17 amino acids. Looked up from germline, CDR1 is SNHLY and CDR2 is FYNNEI. V shed 4 bases and J 1 base; nucleotides not matched to a gene: 8. CDR3 DNA sequence: TGTGCCAGCAGTGGCCCAGCTAGCGGGAGCCGCACAGATACGCAGTATTTT. It encodes CASSGPASGSRTDTQYF.

This clone was observed a handful of times. The chain uses TRBV28 and TRBJ1-1, with TRBD1 matching over 7 bases. Germline CDR1 and CDR2: MDHEN and SYDVKM. This CDR3 is 12 amino acids long. V lost 7 bases, J lost 4 bases, and 3 bases stayed unmatched. The CDR3 protein is CASIQGGTEAFF. In DNA form, the CDR3 reads TGTGCCAGCATCCAGGGGGGCACTGAAGCTTTCTTT.

The chain uses TRBV28 and TRBJ2-3; D gene ambiguous. CDR1 is MDHEN and CDR2 is SYDVKM in the germline V gene. Trimming removed 11 bases from V and 3 bases from J, with 9 bases in between. This CDR3 is 11 amino acids long. Here the CDR3 DNA reads TGTGCCTGTTCCGGGACAGATACGCAGTATTTT. Translated, it gives CACSGTDTQYF.

The gene calls are TRBV15 and TRBJ1-1; D unclear. The V and J ends lost 0 bases and 1 base respectively, with 9 bases between them. CDR1 is LNHNV, CDR2 YYDKDF, per germline (reference sequence). The CDR3 loop spans 15 amino acids. CDR3 nucleotide sequence: TGTGCCACCAGCAGAGATAGACTTACGAACACTGAAGCTTTCTTT. It specifies CATSRDRLTNTEAFF.

The gene calls are TRBV25-1 and TRBJ2-5; D not resolved. This CDR3 is built from 14 residues. CDR1 MGHDK and CDR2 SYGVNS come from the germline V gene. V was shortened by 2 bases and J by 1 base, with 8 bases between the two germline ends. The CDR3 coding sequence is TGTGCCAGCAGTGAAAGTAGGAGCCAAGAGACCCAGTACTTC. Amino acid sequence: CASSESRSQETQYF.

The chain joins TRBV5-4 to TRBJ2-1, with TRBD2 identical over 12 bases. The length of the CDR3 is 16 residues. The ends lost 1 base at V and 5 bases at J; junction bases unmatched: 4. CDR1 SGHNT and CDR2 YYREEE come from the germline V gene (reference sequence). The CDR3 sequence is CASSLPGLAGDNEQFF. The DNA of the CDR3 is TGTGCCAGCAGCTTGCCGGGACTAGCGGGCGACAATGAGCAGTTCTTC.

This chain joins TRBV5-5 and TRBJ2-2, with TRBD2 identical over 8 bases. The V gene's germline CDR1 is SGHKS and CDR2 YYEKEE (reference sequence). This CDR3 contains 16 residues. The J segment lost 5 bases and the V segment lost 4 bases, leaving 10 bases of the junction unmatched. CDR3 amino acids: CASSDGTRDWTGELFF. In nucleotides, the CDR3 is TGTGCCAGCAGCGACGGGACTAGGGATTGGACCGGGGAGCTGTTTTTT.

The gene calls are TRBV25-1 and TRBJ1-2; the match to TRBD1 covers 7 bases. The CDR3 totals 15 residues. In germline, CDR1 is MGHDK, CDR2 SYGVNS. V was pared by 6 bases and J by 0 bases, with 7 bases of the junction left unmatched. CDR3 in DNA: TGTGCCAGCAGGACCCGGGACAGTCCTAACTATGGCTACACCTTC. Protein product: CASRTRDSPNYGYTF.

This clone has just one count. The chain recombines TRBV28 with TRBJ1-2, with TRBD1 as a possible D gene (6 bases). Trimming cost V 2 bases and J 4 bases, with 14 bases left between them. The CDR3 extends over 15 amino acids. Germline V lookup: CDR1 MDHEN, CDR2 SYDVKM. The DNA for the CDR3 is TGTGCCAGCAGTTTAGGGGCAGGGGTGGTCTATGGCTACACCTTC. Its protein is CASSLGAGVVYGYTF.